The 19 T cell receptor beta chains listed next were all sequenced from one sample in a study of shared clonotypes between healthy human individuals. The data were produced by immunoSEQ multiplex PCR, yet TCRdb's version contains in-frame clones alone and is incomplete. The data hold about 1.1 million clones, with about 80% observed a single time. The sequenced material came from memory CD4+ T cells from PBMCs. The subset here: CD45RA-negative fraction. These TCRs come from a man aged 18 to 29 in good health. Some clones in this sample may be carry-over from other donors' samples.

This sequence joins TRBV5-8 and TRBJ2-3; D call uncertain. The V end lost 0 bases, the J end lost 2 bases, and 7 bases lay between the germline ends. The CDR3 has 14 amino acids. The germline gives CDR1 SGHTS, CDR2 YDEGEE. CDR3 in DNA: TGTGCCAGCAGCTTGGTGCCTAACACAGATACGCAGTATTTT. Residues: CASSLVPNTDTQYF.

This clone was recorded a few times. The chain carries TRBV28 and TRBJ1-1; 10 bases agree with TRBD1. Germline CDR1 MDHEN, CDR2 SYDVKM. The CDR3 has 15 residues. The V segment lost 3 bases and the J segment 4 bases; nucleotides outside the gene matches: 5. CDR3 region: CASSLRRTGGTEAFF. CDR3 coding DNA: TGTGCCAGCAGTTTGCGGAGGACAGGGGGCACTGAAGCTTTCTTT.

J is TRBJ2-3 and V is TRBV5-1; D uncertain. V was cut by 4 bases and J by 0 bases, with 12 bases left in between. This CDR3 comprises 15 residues. Germline V gene data show CDR1 as SGHRS and CDR2 as YFSETQ. The CDR3 sequence: CASSSVPGSTDTQYF. The CDR3 DNA is TGCGCCAGCAGCAGCGTGCCAGGAAGCACAGATACGCAGTATTTT. Variable domain in full (rest from reference TRBV5-1 and TRBJ2-3): KAGVTQTPRYLIKTRGQQVTLSCSPISGHRSVSWYQQTPGQGLQFLFEYFSETQRNKGNFPGRFSGRQFSNSRSEMNVSTLELGDSALYLCASSSVPGSTDTQYFGPGTRLTVL.

This rearrangement joins TRBV29-1 to TRBJ2-1, with TRBD2 identical over 8 bases. The CDR3 consists of 15 residues. V shed 5 bases and J 6 bases; nucleotides not matched to a gene: 12. Germline assignment: CDR1 SQVTM and CDR2 ANQGSEA. CDR3 bases: TGCAGCGTTTACCCCAGCGGGAGACTTGGCAATGAGCAGTTCTTC. Amino acid sequence: CSVYPSGRLGNEQFF.

The chain employs TRBV5-5 and TRBJ1-5; 9 bases map to TRBD1. V shed 5 bases and J 0 bases; nucleotides not matched to a gene: 6. This CDR3 is built from 16 residues. Germline loops: CDR1 SGHKS, CDR2 YYEKEE (reference sequence). For the CDR3, the DNA is TGTGCCAGCAGTCAAGGGACAGGGCTTAGCAATCAGCCCCAGCATTTT. It yields the protein CASSQGTGLSNQPQHF. The whole variable domain, filled in from reference TRBV5-5 and TRBJ1-5, reads DAGVTQSPTHLIKTRGQQVTLRCSPISGHKSVSWYQQVLGQGPQFIFQYYEKEERGRGNFPDRFSARQFPNYSSELNVNALLLGDSALYLCASSQGTGLSNQPQHFGDGTRLSIL.

The V call is TRBV2, the J call TRBJ2-5; 10 bases are shared with TRBD2. The CDR3 has 15 residues. V shed 5 bases and J 5 bases; nucleotides not matched to a gene: 8. From germline, CDR1 is SNHLY and CDR2 FYNNEI. In DNA form, the CDR3 reads TGTGCCAGCAGTTTAACTAGCGGGAAGGGGGAGACCCAGTACTTC. Translation: CASSLTSGKGETQYF.

The chain joins TRBV28 to TRBJ2-7, with no clear D. V lost 6 bases to trimming and J lost 2 bases, with 8 bases between them. The CDR3 is 12 amino acids. Germline CDR1 MDHEN, CDR2 SYDVKM. CDR3 in DNA: TGTGCCAGCAGCGGCCGCCCCTACGAGCAGTACTTC. Translation gives CASSGRPYEQYF.

The chain carries TRBV5-1 and TRBJ1-5; D unclear. V was cut by 9 bases and J by 2 bases, with 9 bases left in between. This CDR3 region has 12 residues. Germline V gene lookup returns CDR1 SGHRS and CDR2 YFSETQ. Here the CDR3 reads CATPRGNQPQHF. Here the CDR3 DNA reads TGCGCCACCCCACGGGGCAATCAGCCCCAGCATTTT.

The chain couples TRBV28 to TRBJ1-1; TRBD1 might be the D (5 bases). Germline V gives CDR1 MDHEN, CDR2 SYDVKM. The V end was cut by 3 bases, the J end by 11 bases, with 19 bases between. The length of the CDR3 is 14 residues. As DNA, the CDR3 is TGTGCCAGCAGTTTCAGGGTGGAACGGTATAAGGCTTTCTTT. This translates into CASSFRVERYKAFF.

This clone was observed at least ten times. The chain employs TRBV6-5 and TRBJ2-5, with D perhaps TRBD1 (6 bases). Trimming cost V 11 bases and J 1 base, with 20 bases left between them. Germline V gene data show CDR1 as MNHEY and CDR2 as SVGAGI. CDR3 length: 15 amino acids. CDR3 amino acids: CAHSPDSVPQETQYF. CDR3 DNA sequence: TGTGCCCACAGCCCGGACAGCGTCCCCCAAGAGACCCAGTACTTC.

The V and J genes are TRBV28 and TRBJ2-7; D is uncertain. Looked up from germline, CDR1 is MDHEN and CDR2 is SYDVKM. Trimming removed 7 bases at V and 5 bases at J, with 21 bases between. The CDR3 sequence is 15 residues long. The CDR3 is CASTPAPQNFHEQYF. In DNA, the CDR3 is TGTGCCAGCACCCCGGCGCCCCAGAACTTCCACGAGCAGTACTTC.

This chain links TRBV5-5 with TRBJ2-1; 7 positions agree with TRBD2. V lost 2 bases to trimming and J lost 3 bases; unmatched junction nucleotides: 5. This CDR3 region has 15 residues. CDR1 and CDR2 from the germline V gene are SGHKS and YYEKEE (reference sequence). The CDR3 bases are TGTGCCAGCAGCTTCGCGGCTAGCGGCTACAATGAGCAGTTCTTC. This sequence encodes CASSFAASGYNEQFF.

V gene TRBV25-1 combines with J gene TRBJ1-3; 9 nucleotides match TRBD1. This CDR3 is built from 16 residues. V was pared by 6 bases and J by 2 bases, with 8 bases of the junction left unmatched. Germline CDR1 is MGHDK and CDR2 is SYGVNS. DNA of the CDR3: TGTGCCAGCAGCCCGGGACAGGGTATACCTGGAAACACCATATATTTT. This codes for CASSPGQGIPGNTIYF.

As to this clone: The sample contains more than one DNA sequence encoding this CDR3. The V and J genes are TRBV5-1 and TRBJ2-7; 8 nucleotides agree with TRBD1. Trimming took 3 bases from V and 3 from J; bases not matched to a gene: 2. Per germline, CDR1 SGHRS and CDR2 YFSETQ. The CDR3 consists of 13 residues. The CDR3 protein is CASSSQGGYEQYF. The CDR3 DNA sequence: TGCGCCAGCAGCTCACAGGGGGGCTACGAGCAGTACTTC.

This clone was observed a handful of times. The J gene is TRBJ1-1, the V gene TRBV6-5, with 7 bases matching TRBD1. Looked up from germline, CDR1 is MNHEY and CDR2 is SVGAGI. This CDR3 region has 14 residues. The ends lost 6 bases at V and 5 bases at J; junction bases unmatched: 9. The DNA for the CDR3 is TGTGCCAGCAGGAGAATTCAACAGGGGACTGAAGCTTTCTTT. Encoded protein: CASRRIQQGTEAFF.

The chain combines TRBV28 with TRBJ2-7, with a possible D match to TRBD1 (6 bases). The CDR3 is 13 residues long. Per the germline V gene, CDR1 is MDHEN and CDR2 is SYDVKM. V gave up 7 bases and J gave up 2 bases, with 12 bases separating them. CDR3 sequence reads: CASNQGPTYEQYF. Here the CDR3 DNA reads TGTGCCAGCAACCAGGGGCCAACCTACGAGCAGTACTTC.

This chain connects TRBV29-1 to TRBJ2-1; weak D call: TRBD2 (6 bases). V gave up 4 bases and J gave up 0 bases, with 13 bases separating them. The CDR3 has 15 amino acids. CDR1 is SQVTM and CDR2 is ANQGSEA in the germline V gene. CDR3 sequence: CSVAGTPSSYNEQFF. The DNA of the CDR3 is TGCAGCGTTGCCGGGACTCCGAGCTCCTACAATGAGCAGTTCTTC.

The gene calls are TRBV19 and TRBJ1-5; D may be TRBD1 (5 bases). Germline V gene data show CDR1 as LNHDA and CDR2 as SQIVND (reference sequence). The CDR3 is 14 residues long. V dropped 7 bases and J dropped 2 bases, with 12 bases sitting between them. CDR3 sequence: CASMGGRGNQPQHF. In nucleotides, the CDR3 is TGTGCCAGTATGGGGGGGAGGGGCAATCAGCCCCAGCATTTT.

This chain joins TRBV6-6 and TRBJ2-2; D remains unclear. The germline V gene has CDR1 MNHNY and CDR2 SVGAGI (reference sequence). Trimming removed 0 bases at V and 8 bases at J, with 10 bases between. This CDR3 contains 14 residues. The CDR3 DNA reads as TGTGCCAGCAGTTACTCCTACAGTACGGGGGAGCTGTTTTTT. This encodes CASSYSYSTGELFF.